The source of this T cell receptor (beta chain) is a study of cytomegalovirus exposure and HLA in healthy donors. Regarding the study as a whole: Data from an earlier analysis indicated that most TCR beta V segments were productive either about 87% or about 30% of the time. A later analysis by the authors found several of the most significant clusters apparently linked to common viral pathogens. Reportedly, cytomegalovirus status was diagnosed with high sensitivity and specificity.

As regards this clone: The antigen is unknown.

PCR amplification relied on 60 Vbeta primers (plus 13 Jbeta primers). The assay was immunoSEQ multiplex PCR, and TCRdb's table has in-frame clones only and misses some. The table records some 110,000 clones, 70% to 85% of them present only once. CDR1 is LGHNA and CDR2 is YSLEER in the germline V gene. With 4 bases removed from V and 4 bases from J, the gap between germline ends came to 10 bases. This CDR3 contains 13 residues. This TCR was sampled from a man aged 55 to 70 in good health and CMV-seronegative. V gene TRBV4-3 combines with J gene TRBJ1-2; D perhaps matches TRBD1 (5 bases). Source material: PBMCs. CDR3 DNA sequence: TGCGCCAGCAGCCTAAGCGGGGGCTATGGCTACACCTTC. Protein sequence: CASSLSGGYGYTF.